Reported below is one TCR beta chain. The antigen remains unidentified. The data are from a study of cytomegalovirus exposure and HLA in healthy donors. The PCR contained 60 Vbeta and 13 Jbeta primers. Using immunoSEQ multiplex PCR, the repertoire was profiled, and TCRdb retains in-frame clones only, with some absent. Altogether 85,000 to 130,000 clones are present, roughly 76% being singletons, with the ten largest covering roughly 6%. CDR1 is LGHNA and CDR2 is YNFKEQ in the germline V gene. The CDR3 length is 18 residues. V lost 0 bases and J 4 bases, leaving 21 bases between the germline ends. Study results and limitations: Being productive about 90% or about 30% of the time was typical of most TCR beta V segments in an earlier analysis. Available immune exposure information was restricted to CMV serostatus only. In a later analysis, an Asian-associated ancestry cluster reportedly showed fewer N-insertions than the approximately 700-donor mean.

The sample comprised PBMCs. The chain uses TRBV4-2 and TRBJ1-1; tentatively, D is TRBD1 (5 bases). This receptor was taken from a woman aged 45-65 years in good health and CMV-seropositive. The CDR3 bases are TGTGCCAGCAGCCAAGAGTGGGGGGTCCGGAGGGTTACCACTGAAGCTTTCTTT. The encoded protein is CASSQEWGVRRVTTEAFF.